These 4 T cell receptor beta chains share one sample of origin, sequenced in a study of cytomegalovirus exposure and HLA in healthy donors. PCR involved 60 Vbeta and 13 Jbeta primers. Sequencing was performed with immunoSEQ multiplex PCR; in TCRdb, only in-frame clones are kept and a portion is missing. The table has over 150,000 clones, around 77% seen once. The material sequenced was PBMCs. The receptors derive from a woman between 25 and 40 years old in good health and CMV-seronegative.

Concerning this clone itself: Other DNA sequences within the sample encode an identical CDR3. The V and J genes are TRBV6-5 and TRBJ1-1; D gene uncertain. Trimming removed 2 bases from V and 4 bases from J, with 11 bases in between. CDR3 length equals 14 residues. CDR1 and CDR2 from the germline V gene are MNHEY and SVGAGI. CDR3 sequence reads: CASSYAGGGTEAFF. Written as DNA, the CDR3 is TGTGCCAGCAGTTACGCAGGAGGCGGCACTGAAGCTTTCTTT.

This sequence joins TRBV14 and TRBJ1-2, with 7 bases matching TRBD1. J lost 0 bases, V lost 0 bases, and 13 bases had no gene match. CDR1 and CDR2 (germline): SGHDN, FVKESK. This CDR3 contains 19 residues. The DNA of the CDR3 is TGTGCCAGCAGCCAAGATTGGGACAGACCCCTCGGGCCTAACTATGGCTACACCTTC. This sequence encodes CASSQDWDRPLGPNYGYTF.

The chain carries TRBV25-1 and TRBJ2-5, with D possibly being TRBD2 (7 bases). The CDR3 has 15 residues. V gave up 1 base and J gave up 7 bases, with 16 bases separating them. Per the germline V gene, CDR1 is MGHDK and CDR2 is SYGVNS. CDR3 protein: CASSESITGRGTQYF. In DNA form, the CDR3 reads TGTGCCAGCAGTGAATCTATAACAGGGAGGGGGACCCAGTACTTC.

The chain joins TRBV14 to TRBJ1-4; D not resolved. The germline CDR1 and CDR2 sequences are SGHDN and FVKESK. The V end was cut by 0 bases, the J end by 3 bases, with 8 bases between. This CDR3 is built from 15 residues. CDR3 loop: CASSQDRQANEKLFF. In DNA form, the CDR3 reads TGTGCCAGCAGCCAAGACAGGCAGGCTAATGAAAAACTGTTTTTT.